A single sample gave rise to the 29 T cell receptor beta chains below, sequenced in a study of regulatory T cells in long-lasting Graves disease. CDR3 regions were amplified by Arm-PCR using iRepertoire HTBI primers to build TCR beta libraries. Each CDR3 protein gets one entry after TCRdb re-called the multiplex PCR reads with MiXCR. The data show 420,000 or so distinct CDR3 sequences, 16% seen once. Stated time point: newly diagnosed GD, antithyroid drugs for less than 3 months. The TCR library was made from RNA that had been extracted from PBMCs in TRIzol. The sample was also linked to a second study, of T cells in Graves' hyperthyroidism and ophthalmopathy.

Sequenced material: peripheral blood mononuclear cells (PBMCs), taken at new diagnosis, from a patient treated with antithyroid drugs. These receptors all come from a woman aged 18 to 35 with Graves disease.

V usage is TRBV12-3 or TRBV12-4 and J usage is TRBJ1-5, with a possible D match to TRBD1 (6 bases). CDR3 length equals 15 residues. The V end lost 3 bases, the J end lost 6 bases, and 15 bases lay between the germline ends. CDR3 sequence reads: CASSFEQGRGQPQHF. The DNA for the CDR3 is TGTGCCAGCAGTTTTGAACAAGGCAGGGGTCAGCCCCAGCATTTT.

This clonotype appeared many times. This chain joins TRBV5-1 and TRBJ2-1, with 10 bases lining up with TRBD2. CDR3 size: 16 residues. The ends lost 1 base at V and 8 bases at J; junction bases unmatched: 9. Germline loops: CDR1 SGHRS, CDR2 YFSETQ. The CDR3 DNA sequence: TGCGCCAGCAGCTTGACTAGGACTAGCGGCCCAGATGAGCAGTTCTTC. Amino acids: CASSLTRTSGPDEQFF.

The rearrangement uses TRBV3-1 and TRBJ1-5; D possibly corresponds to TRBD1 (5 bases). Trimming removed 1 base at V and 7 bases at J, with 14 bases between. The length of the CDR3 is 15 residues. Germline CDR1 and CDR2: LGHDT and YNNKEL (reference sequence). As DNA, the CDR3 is TGTGCCAGCAGCCAAGGAGTGCAGGGTGGGCAGCCCCAGCATTTT. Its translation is CASSQGVQGGQPQHF.

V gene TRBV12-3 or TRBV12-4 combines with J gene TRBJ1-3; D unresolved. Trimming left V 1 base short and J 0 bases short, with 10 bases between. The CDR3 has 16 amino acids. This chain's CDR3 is CASSLGTLYSGNTIYF. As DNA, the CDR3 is TGTGCCAGCAGTTTAGGGACTCTATACTCTGGAAACACCATATATTTT.

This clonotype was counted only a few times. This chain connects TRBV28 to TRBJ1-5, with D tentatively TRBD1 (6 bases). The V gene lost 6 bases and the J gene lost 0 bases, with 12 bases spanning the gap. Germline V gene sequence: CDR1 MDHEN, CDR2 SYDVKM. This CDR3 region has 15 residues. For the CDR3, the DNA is TGTGCCAGCAGCCCGACAGGATTTAGCAATCAGCCCCAGCATTTT. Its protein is CASSPTGFSNQPQHF.

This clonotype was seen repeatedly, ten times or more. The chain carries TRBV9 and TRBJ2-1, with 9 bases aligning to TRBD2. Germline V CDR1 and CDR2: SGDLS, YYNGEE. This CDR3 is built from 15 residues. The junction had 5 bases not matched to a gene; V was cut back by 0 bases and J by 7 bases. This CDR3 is CASSVVAGGPNEQFF. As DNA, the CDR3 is TGTGCCAGCAGCGTAGTTGCGGGAGGGCCTAATGAGCAGTTCTTC.

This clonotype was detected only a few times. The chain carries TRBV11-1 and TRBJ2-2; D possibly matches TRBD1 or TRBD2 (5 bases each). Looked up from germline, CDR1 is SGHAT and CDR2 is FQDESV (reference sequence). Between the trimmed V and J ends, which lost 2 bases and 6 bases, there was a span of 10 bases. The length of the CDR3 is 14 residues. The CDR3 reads CASSLISGPGELFF. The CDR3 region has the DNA TGTGCCAGCAGCTTAATATCGGGGCCCGGGGAGCTGTTTTTT.

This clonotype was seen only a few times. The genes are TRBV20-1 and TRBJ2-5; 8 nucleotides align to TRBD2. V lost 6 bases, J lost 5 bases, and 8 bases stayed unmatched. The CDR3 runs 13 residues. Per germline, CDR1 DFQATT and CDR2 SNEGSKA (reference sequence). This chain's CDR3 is CSAERLARETQYF. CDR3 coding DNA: TGCAGTGCGGAACGACTAGCGAGGGAGACCCAGTACTTC.

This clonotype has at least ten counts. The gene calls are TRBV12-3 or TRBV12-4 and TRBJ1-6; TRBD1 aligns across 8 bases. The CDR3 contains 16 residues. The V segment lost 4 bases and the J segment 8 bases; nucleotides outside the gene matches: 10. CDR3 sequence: CASSYRQGRRDSPLHF. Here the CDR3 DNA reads TGTGCCAGCAGTTACCGACAGGGGCGAAGGGATTCACCCCTCCACTTT.

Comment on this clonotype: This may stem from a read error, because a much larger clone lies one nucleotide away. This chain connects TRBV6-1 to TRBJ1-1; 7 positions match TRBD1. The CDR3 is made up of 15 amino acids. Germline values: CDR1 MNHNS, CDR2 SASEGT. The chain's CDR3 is CASRHNRGRNTEALF. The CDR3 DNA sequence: TGTGCCAGCAGACATAACAGGGGCAGGAACACTGAAGCTCTCTTT.

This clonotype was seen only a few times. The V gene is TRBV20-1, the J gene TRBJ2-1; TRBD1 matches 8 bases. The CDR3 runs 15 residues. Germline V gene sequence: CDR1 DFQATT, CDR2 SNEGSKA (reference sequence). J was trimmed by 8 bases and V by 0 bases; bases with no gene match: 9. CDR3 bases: TGCAGTGCTAGAGATCCCCAGGGGGCTGGGGATGAGCAGTTCTTC. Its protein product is CSARDPQGAGDEQFF.

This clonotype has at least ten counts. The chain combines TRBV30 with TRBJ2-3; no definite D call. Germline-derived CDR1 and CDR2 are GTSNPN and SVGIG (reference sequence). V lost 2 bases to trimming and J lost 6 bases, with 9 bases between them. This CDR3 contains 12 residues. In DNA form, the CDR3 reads TGTGCCTGGAGTCCAACTTTGGATACGCAGTATTTT. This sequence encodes CAWSPTLDTQYF.

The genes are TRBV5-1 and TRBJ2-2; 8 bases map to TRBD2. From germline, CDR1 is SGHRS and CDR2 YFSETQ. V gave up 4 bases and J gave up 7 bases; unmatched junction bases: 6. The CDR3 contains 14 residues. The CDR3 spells CASSPGLEGGELFF. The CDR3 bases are TGCGCCAGCAGCCCGGGACTAGAAGGCGGGGAGCTGTTTTTT.

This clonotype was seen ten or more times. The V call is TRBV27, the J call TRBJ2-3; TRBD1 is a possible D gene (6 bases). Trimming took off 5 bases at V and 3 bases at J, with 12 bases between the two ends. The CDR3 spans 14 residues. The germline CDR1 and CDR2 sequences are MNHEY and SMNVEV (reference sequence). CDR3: CASSRTARTDTQYF. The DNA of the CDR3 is TGTGCCAGCAGTCGGACAGCCCGTACAGATACGCAGTATTTT.

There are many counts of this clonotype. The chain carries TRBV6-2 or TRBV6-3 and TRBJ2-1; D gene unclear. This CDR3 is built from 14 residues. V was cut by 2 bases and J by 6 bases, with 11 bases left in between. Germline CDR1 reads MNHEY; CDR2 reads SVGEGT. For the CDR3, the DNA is TGTGCCAGCAGTTACGCGCTTAGAGGCAATGAGCAGTTCTTC. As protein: CASSYALRGNEQFF.

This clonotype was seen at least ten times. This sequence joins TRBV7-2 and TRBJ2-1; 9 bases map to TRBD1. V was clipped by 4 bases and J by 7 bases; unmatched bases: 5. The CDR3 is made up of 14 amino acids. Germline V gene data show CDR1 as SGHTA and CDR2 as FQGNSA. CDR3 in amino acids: CASSWGQGWNEQFF. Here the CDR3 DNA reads TGTGCCAGCAGCTGGGGACAGGGTTGGAATGAGCAGTTCTTC. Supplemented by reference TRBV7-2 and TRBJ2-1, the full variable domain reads GAGVSQSPSNKVTEKGKDVELRCDPISGHTALYWYRQSLGQGLEFLIYFQGNSAPDKSGLPSDRFSAERTGGSVSTLTIQRTQQEDSAVYLCASSWGQGWNEQFFGPGTRLTVL.

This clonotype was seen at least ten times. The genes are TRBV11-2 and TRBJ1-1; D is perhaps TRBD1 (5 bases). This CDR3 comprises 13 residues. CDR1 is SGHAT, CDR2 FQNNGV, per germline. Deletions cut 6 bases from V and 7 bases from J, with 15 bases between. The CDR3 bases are TGTGCCAGCAGGGTGGGGGGGGAGGGTGAAGCTTTCTTT. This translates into CASRVGGEGEAFF.

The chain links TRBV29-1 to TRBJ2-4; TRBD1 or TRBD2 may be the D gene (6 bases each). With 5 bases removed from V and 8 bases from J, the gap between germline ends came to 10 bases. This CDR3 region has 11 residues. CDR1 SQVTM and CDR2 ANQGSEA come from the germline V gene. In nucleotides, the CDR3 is TGCAGCGTTAAAAGGGGGGACATTCAGTACTTC. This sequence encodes CSVKRGDIQYF.

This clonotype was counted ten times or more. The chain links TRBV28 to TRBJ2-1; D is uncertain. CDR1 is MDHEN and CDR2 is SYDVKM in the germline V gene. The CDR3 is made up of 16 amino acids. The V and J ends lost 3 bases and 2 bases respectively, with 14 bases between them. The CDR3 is CASSFLDPHTYNEQFF. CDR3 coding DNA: TGTGCCAGCAGTTTCCTAGACCCTCACACCTACAATGAGCAGTTCTTC.

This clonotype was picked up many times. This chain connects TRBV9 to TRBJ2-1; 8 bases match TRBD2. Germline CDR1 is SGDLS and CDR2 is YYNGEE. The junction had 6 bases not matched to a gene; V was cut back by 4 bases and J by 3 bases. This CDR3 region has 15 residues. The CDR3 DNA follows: TGTGCCAGCAGCACTTCCGGGACTAGCTACAATGAGCAGTTCTTC. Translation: CASSTSGTSYNEQFF.

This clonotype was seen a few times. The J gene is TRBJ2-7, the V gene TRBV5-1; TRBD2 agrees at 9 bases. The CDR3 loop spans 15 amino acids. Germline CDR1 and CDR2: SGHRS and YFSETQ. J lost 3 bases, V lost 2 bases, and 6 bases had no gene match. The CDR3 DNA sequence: TGCGCCAGCAGCTTTGGGACTAGCAGCCTCTACGAGCAGTACTTC. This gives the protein CASSFGTSSLYEQYF.

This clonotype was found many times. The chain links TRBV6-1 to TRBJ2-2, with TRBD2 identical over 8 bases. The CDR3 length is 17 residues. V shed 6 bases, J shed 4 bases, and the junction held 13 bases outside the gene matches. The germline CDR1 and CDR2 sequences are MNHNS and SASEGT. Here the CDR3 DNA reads TGTGCCAGCAGCCTAACCGGGACTAGGGGGTTCACCGGGGAGCTGTTTTTT. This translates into CASSLTGTRGFTGELFF.

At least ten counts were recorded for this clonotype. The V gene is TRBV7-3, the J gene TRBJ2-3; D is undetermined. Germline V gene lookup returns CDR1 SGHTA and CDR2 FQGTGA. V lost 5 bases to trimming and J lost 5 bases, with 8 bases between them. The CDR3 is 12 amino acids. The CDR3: CASSPSRDTQYF. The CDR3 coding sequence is TGTGCCAGCAGCCCGTCTCGAGATACGCAGTATTTT.

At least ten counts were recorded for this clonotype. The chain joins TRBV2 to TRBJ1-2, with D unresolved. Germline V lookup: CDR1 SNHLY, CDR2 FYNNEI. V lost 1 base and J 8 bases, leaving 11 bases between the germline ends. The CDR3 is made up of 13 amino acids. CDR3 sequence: CASSEDRAWGYTF. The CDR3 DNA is TGTGCCAGCAGTGAAGATCGAGCATGGGGCTACACCTTC.

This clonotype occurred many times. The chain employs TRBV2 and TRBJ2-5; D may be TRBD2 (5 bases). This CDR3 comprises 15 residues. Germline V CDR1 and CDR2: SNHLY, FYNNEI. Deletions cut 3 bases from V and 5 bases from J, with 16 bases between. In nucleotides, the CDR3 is TGTGCCAGCAGTGAGGGTACTAGACGGAGGGAGACCCAGTACTTC. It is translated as CASSEGTRRRETQYF.

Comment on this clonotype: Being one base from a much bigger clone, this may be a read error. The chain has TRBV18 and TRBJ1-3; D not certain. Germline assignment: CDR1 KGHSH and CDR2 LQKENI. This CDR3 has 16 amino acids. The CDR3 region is CASSPLAAFSGNTTYF. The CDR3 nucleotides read TGTGCCAGCTCACCGTTAGCGGCGTTCTCTGGAAACACCACATATTTT.

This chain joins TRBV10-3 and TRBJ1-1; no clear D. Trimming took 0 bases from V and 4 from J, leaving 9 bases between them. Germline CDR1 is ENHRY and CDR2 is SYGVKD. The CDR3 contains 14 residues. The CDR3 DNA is TGTGCCATCAGTGAGTCCGGGCAGAGCACTGAAGCTTTCTTT. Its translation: CAISESGQSTEAFF.

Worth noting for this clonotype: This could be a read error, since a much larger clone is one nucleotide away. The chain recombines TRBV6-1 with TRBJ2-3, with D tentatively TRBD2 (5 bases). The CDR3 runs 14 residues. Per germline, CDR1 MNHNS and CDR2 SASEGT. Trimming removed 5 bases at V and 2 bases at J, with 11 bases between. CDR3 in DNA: TGTGCCAGCAGTACACCGGGATCCACAGATACGCAGTATTTT. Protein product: CASSTPGSTDTQYF.

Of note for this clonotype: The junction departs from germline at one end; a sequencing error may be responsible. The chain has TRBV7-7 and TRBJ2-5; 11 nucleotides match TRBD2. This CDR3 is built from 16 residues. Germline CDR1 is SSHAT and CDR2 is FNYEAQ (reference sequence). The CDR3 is CASSPTGLAAEETQYF. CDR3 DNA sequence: TGTGCTAGCAGCCCAACGGGACTAGCGGCCGAAGAGACCCAGTACTTC.